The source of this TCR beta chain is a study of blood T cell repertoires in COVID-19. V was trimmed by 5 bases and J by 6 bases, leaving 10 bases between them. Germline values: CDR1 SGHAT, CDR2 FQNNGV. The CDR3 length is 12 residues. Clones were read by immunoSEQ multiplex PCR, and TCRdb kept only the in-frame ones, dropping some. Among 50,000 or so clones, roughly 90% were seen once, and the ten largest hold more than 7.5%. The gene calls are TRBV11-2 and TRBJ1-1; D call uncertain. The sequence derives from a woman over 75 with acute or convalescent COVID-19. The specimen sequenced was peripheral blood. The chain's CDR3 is CASSALAAEAFF. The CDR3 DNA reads TGTGCCAGCAGCGCCCTAGCTGCTGAAGCTTTCTTT. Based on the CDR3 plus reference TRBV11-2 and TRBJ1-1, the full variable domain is EAGVAQSPRYKIIEKRQSVAFWCNPISGHATLYWYQQILGQGPKLLIQFQNNGVVDDSQLPKDRFSAERLKGVDSTLKIQPAKLEDSAVYLCASSALAAEAFFGQGTRLTVV.